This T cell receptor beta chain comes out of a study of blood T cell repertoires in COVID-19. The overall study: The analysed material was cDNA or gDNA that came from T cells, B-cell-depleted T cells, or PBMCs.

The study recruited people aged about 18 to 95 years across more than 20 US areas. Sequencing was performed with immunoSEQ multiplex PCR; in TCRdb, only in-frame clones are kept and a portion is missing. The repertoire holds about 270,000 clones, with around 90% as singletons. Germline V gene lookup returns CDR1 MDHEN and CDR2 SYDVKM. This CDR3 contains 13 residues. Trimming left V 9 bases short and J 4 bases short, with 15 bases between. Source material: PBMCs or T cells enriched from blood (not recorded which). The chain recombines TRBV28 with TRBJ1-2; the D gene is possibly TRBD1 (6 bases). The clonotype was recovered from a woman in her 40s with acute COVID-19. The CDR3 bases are TGTGCCAGTGGGGGGGCGCGGCGCTATGGCTACACCTTC. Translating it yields CASGGARRYGYTF.